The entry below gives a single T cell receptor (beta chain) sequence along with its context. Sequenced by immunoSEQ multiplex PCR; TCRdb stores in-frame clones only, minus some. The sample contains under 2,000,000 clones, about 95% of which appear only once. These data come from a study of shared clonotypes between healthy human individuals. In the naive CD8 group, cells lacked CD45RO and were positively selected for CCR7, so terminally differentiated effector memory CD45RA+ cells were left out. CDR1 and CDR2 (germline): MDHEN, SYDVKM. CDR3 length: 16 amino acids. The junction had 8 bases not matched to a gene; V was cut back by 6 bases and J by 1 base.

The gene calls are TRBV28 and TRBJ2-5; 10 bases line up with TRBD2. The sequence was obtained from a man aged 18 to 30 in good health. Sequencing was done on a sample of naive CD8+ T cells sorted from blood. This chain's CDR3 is CASSLGRLAGQETQYF. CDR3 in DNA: TGTGCCAGCAGCCTGGGGAGACTAGCGGGCCAAGAGACCCAGTACTTC.